The subject of this entry is one T cell receptor beta chain. What it recognizes is unknown. The entry originates in a study of T cell responses to AZD1222 COVID-19 vaccine. Germline CDR1 and CDR2: SGHNT and YYREEE (reference sequence). V was pared by 6 bases and J by 8 bases, with 12 bases between. CDR3 length equals 12 residues. Clones were read by immunoSEQ multiplex PCR, and TCRdb kept only the in-frame ones, dropping some. Among some 120,000 clones listed, approximately 83% were seen once. Study conclusions and caveats: Once two AZD1222 doses were given, Spike-specific TCR breadth and depth went up.

The sequencing used peripheral blood, collected on day 0 of MenACWY control vaccination. The TCR sequence derives from an adult in good health. The chain recombines TRBV5-4 with TRBJ2-1, with D tentatively TRBD2 (5 bases). In DNA form, the CDR3 reads TGTGCCAGCACCGTCGAGGGTGATGAGCAGTTCTTC. Translating it yields CASTVEGDEQFF.